Following are 7 T cell receptor beta chains from one sample sequenced in a study of response to subunit inactivated influenza vaccine. From the RT-PCR reads, TCRdb called clonotypes with MiXCR, one entry per CDR3 protein. The data show 860,000 or so distinct CDR3 sequences, about 20% seen once. Material: PBMCs from blood, obtained about 5 days after vaccination. The source of these receptors is a man over 45 who received an inactivated influenza vaccine.

The V call is TRBV28, the J call TRBJ2-7; D call uncertain. The ends were cut back, 2 bases at V and 6 bases at J, with 11 bases in the middle. Germline V gene lookup returns CDR1 MDHEN and CDR2 SYDVKM. CDR3 length equals 13 residues. CDR3 bases: TGTGCCAGCAGTTTAGACATCTGGCGCGAGCAGTACTTC. Residues: CASSLDIWREQYF.

The chain recombines TRBV20-1 with TRBJ2-7; D ambiguous. This CDR3 comprises 10 residues. Germline-derived CDR1 and CDR2 are DFQATT and SNEGSKA (reference sequence). The ends were cut back, 7 bases at V and 1 base at J, with 5 bases in the middle. The CDR3: CSVWSYEQYF. As DNA, the CDR3 is TGCAGTGTCTGGTCCTACGAGCAGTACTTC.

This clonotype was observed a handful of times. The chain has TRBV4-2 and TRBJ2-7; TRBD2 matches 11 bases. CDR3 length equals 19 residues. Trimming removed 0 bases from V and 4 bases from J; junction bases left unmatched: 14. Germline V CDR1 and CDR2: LGHNA, YNFKEQ. The CDR3 nucleotides read TGTGCCAGCAGCCAAGATTGGGGAAAAACTAGCGGGAGAAGGTACGAGCAGTACTTC. This translates into CASSQDWGKTSGRRYEQYF.

This clonotype was picked up many times. V and J are TRBV29-1 and TRBJ2-7, with a weak D call TRBD2 (6 bases). Per the germline V gene, CDR1 is SQVTM and CDR2 is ANQGSEA. The length of the CDR3 is 13 residues. Trimming removed 4 bases at V and 7 bases at J, with 17 bases between. The CDR3 DNA is TGCAGCGTTGGGGGGACCGGGAGTAGGGAGCAGTACTTC. It encodes CSVGGTGSREQYF.

This clonotype was observed many times. The chain uses TRBV5-1 and TRBJ2-7; TRBD2 matches at 9 bases. The germline V gene encodes CDR1 SGHRS and CDR2 YFSETQ. The CDR3 contains 14 residues. V was pared by 2 bases and J by 4 bases, with 4 bases of the junction left unmatched. Here the CDR3 reads CASSFSGGQYEQYF. CDR3 nucleotides: TGCGCCAGCAGCTTTAGCGGGGGTCAGTACGAGCAGTACTTC. Full variable domain (missing parts from reference TRBV5-1 and TRBJ2-7): KAGVTQTPRYLIKTRGQQVTLSCSPISGHRSVSWYQQTPGQGLQFLFEYFSETQRNKGNFPGRFSGRQFSNSRSEMNVSTLELGDSALYLCASSFSGGQYEQYFGPGTRLTVT.

The rearrangement uses TRBV28 and TRBJ2-1; TRBD1 matches 7 bases. Germline-derived CDR1 and CDR2 are MDHEN and SYDVKM. The junction had 6 bases not matched to a gene; V was cut back by 3 bases and J by 4 bases. CDR3 size: 15 residues. The CDR3 spells CASSFPDRPYNEQFF. The CDR3 DNA sequence: TGTGCCAGCAGTTTCCCGGACAGGCCATACAATGAGCAGTTCTTC.

Many counts were recorded for this clonotype. The CDR3 loop is CASSIYYNEQFF. CDR3 DNA sequence: TGTGCCAGCAGCATCTACTACAATGAGCAGTTCTTC. The chain uses TRBV28 and TRBJ2-1; D gene unclear. Germline CDR1 is MDHEN and CDR2 is SYDVKM. This CDR3 is 12 amino acids long. V lost 6 bases and J lost 3, with 6 bases in between.